The clone carrying this T cell receptor (beta chain) came up a few times. Its antigen is currently unknown. Every one of the donors was a healthy Caucasian. This entry is derived from a study of identical twins. Findings and caveats of the study: Memory repertoires lacked the insertion deficit that abundant cord blood beta clonotypes showed.

The CDR3 contains 15 residues. V lost 6 bases, J lost 2 bases, and 14 bases lay in between. Germline V gives CDR1 SNHLY, CDR2 FYNNEI. Template switching supplied a universal primer site; unique molecular identifiers were carried on the cDNA. TCRdb re-analysed the 5' RACE reads in MiXCR, keeping a single row per CDR3 protein. The data show a few hundred thousand distinct CDR3 sequences, approximately 14% seen once. These data also featured in a second study, about yellow fever vaccine responses in identical twins.

The origin of this receptor is a woman aged 18-30 years in good health. This chain connects TRBV2 to TRBJ2-1, with D possibly TRBD2 on 6 matching bases. Sequencing was done on a sample of CD4+ T cells sorted from blood. In DNA form, the CDR3 reads TGTGCCAGCAGCTCGGGACTCTCCACCTACAATGAGCAGTTCTTC. Protein product: CASSSGLSTYNEQFF. Using reference TRBV2 and TRBJ2-1 for the parts outside the CDR3, the full variable domain is EPEVTQTPSHQVTQMGQEVILRCVPISNHLYFYWYRQILGQKVEFLVSFYNNEISEKSEIFDDQFSVERPDGSNFTLKIRSTKLEDSAMYFCASSSGLSTYNEQFFGPGTRLTVL.